A single sample is the source of the 19 T cell receptor beta chains below, sequenced in a study of CD8 T cells in Susac syndrome. With random hexamers, reverse transcription was performed on roughly 0.5 to 1 ug of RNA. TCRdb reprocessed the immunoSEQ multiplex PCR reads via MiXCR and lists one record per CDR3 protein. Among 80,000 or so distinct CDR3 sequences listed, about 95% were seen once. The sequenced sample was CD8+ T cells from PBMCs. These receptors were collected from a human donor with Susac syndrome.

The V call is TRBV27, the J call TRBJ2-5; tentative D call: TRBD2 (5 bases). Germline assignment: CDR1 MNHEY and CDR2 SMNVEV (reference sequence). The V end was cut by 0 bases, the J end by 1 base, with 6 bases between. This CDR3 is 14 amino acids long. DNA for the CDR3: TGTGCCAGCAGTTTATCTGCGGGCCAAGAGACCCAGTACTTC. This translates into CASSLSAGQETQYF.

The chain recombines TRBV29-1 with TRBJ1-2; TRBD1 agrees at 9 bases. From germline, CDR1 is SQVTM and CDR2 ANQGSEA. V gave up 2 bases and J gave up 4 bases; unmatched junction bases: 8. The CDR3 length is 15 residues. The CDR3 here is CSVEKVGTGRYGYTF. CDR3 DNA: TGCAGCGTTGAAAAGGTGGGGACAGGGCGCTATGGCTACACCTTC.

This chain links TRBV29-1 with TRBJ1-1; 7 bases match TRBD1. The ends lost 6 bases at V and 4 bases at J; junction bases unmatched: 5. Per the germline V gene, CDR1 is SQVTM and CDR2 is ANQGSEA. CDR3 length: 12 amino acids. CDR3 in amino acids: CSVDREGTEAFF. The CDR3 coding sequence is TGCAGCGTCGACAGGGAGGGCACTGAAGCTTTCTTT.

This CDR3 reads CASANGQNYGYTF. CDR3 sequence (DNA): TGTGCCAGCGCTAACGGACAGAACTATGGCTACACCTTC. J is TRBJ1-2 and V is TRBV27, with a tentative D call TRBD1 (6 bases). Germline values: CDR1 MNHEY, CDR2 SMNVEV (reference sequence). This CDR3 spans 13 amino acids. V lost 8 bases and J 2 bases, leaving 12 bases between the germline ends.

The V gene is TRBV28, the J gene TRBJ1-1; TRBD1 is a possible D gene (5 bases). This CDR3 has 14 amino acids. Germline V gene lookup returns CDR1 MDHEN and CDR2 SYDVKM. With 6 bases removed from V and 0 bases from J, the gap between germline ends came to 11 bases. CDR3 amino acids: CASSLGRMNTEAFF. CDR3 DNA sequence: TGTGCCAGCAGCTTGGGACGGATGAACACTGAAGCTTTCTTT. The full variable domain, rest sourced from reference TRBV28 and TRBJ1-1, is DVKVTQSSRYLVKRTGEKVFLECVQDMDHENMFWYRQDPGLGLRLIYFSYDVKMKEKGDIPEGYSVSREKKERFSLILESASTNQTSMYLCASSLGRMNTEAFFGQGTRLTVV.

The chain recombines TRBV4-3 with TRBJ2-7, with a weak D call TRBD2 (5 bases). Trimming took off 0 bases at V and 4 bases at J, with 13 bases between the two ends. The CDR3 loop spans 15 amino acids. Germline V gene lookup returns CDR1 LGHNA and CDR2 YSLEER. The CDR3 DNA reads as TGCGCCAGCAGCCAAGAACCCGCCTGGAGGTACGAGCAGTACTTC. Its protein product is CASSQEPAWRYEQYF.

CDR3 in amino acids: CASSSERGAVLGAFF. The CDR3 nucleotides read TGTGCCAGCAGCTCTGAAAGAGGGGCTGTACTGGGAGCTTTCTTT. The rearrangement links TRBV7-8 to TRBJ1-1; possibly TRBD1 for D (5 bases). The CDR3 contains 15 residues. The germline CDR1 and CDR2 sequences are SGHVS and FQNEAQ. Trimming cost V 4 bases and J 10 bases, with 22 bases left between them. Full variable domain (missing parts from reference TRBV7-8 and TRBJ1-1): GAGVSQSPRYKVAKRGQDVALRCDPISGHVSLFWYQQALGQGPEFLTYFQNEAQLDKSGLPSDRFFAERPEGSVSTLKIQRTQQEDSAVYLCASSSERGAVLGAFFGQGTRLTVV.

The genes are TRBV15 and TRBJ2-1; no clear D. The CDR3 is 14 amino acids. Germline V lookup: CDR1 LNHNV, CDR2 YYDKDF (reference sequence). The V gene lost 2 bases and the J gene lost 6 bases, with 11 bases spanning the gap. CDR3 sequence: CATSRSGLGNEQFF. CDR3 sequence (DNA): TGTGCCACCAGCAGAAGTGGCCTCGGCAATGAGCAGTTCTTC.

Here the CDR3 reads CASSAEYF. The DNA of the CDR3 is TGTGCCAGCAGCGCCGAGTACTTC. V gene TRBV5-6 combines with J gene TRBJ2-5; no clear D. Per germline, CDR1 SGHDT and CDR2 YYEEEE. The germline V and J ends were trimmed by 4 bases and 12 bases, with 4 bases remaining between them. CDR3 length: 8 amino acids.

J is TRBJ2-5 and V is TRBV20-1; 7 nucleotides agree with TRBD2. Germline assignment: CDR1 DFQATT and CDR2 SNEGSKA (reference sequence). J gave up 5 bases and V 4 bases, and 10 bases lay outside the gene matches. The CDR3 extends over 14 amino acids. CDR3 sequence reads: CSATPLGTKETQYF. The CDR3 nucleotides are TGCAGTGCTACCCCCTTAGGGACTAAGGAGACCCAGTACTTC.

The chain employs TRBV29-1 and TRBJ1-2, with TRBD1 matching over 7 bases. The CDR3 covers 15 residues. Looked up from germline, CDR1 is SQVTM and CDR2 is ANQGSEA. Trimming cost V 0 bases and J 4 bases; bases outside gene matches: 8. The CDR3 DNA reads TGCAGCGTTGAAGAGACAGGGAGGGCACCCTATGGCTACACCTTC. It is translated as CSVEETGRAPYGYTF.

This rearrangement joins TRBV29-1 to TRBJ2-3; D is perhaps TRBD2 (6 bases). Germline-derived CDR1 and CDR2 are SQVTM and ANQGSEA. The CDR3 spans 13 residues. The V end lost 3 bases, the J end lost 2 bases, and 9 bases lay between the germline ends. CDR3 amino acids: CSVEGEDTDTQYF. CDR3 DNA: TGCAGCGTTGAGGGGGAGGACACAGATACGCAGTATTTT.

The chain couples TRBV5-6 to TRBJ2-5; tentatively, D is TRBD2 (5 bases). The V end lost 2 bases, the J end lost 4 bases, and 9 bases lay between the germline ends. The CDR3 totals 13 residues. The germline V gene has CDR1 SGHDT and CDR2 YYEEEE. This CDR3 is CASSFKGRETQYF. In DNA form, the CDR3 reads TGTGCCAGCAGCTTCAAAGGGAGAGAGACCCAGTACTTC.

J is TRBJ2-5 and V is TRBV13; TRBD2 agrees at 12 bases. V was clipped by 2 bases and J by 2 bases; unmatched bases: 6. From germline, CDR1 is PRHDT and CDR2 FYEKMQ (reference sequence). The CDR3 length is 17 residues. The CDR3 DNA sequence: TGTGCCAGCAGCTTAAGGCTAGCGGGAGGGAGACAAGAGACCCAGTACTTC. Its protein product is CASSLRLAGGRQETQYF.

The chain uses TRBV4-3 and TRBJ1-6; 8 nucleotides agree with TRBD1. The J segment lost 7 bases and the V segment lost 4 bases, leaving 6 bases of the junction unmatched. Looked up from germline, CDR1 is LGHNA and CDR2 is YSLEER. The length of the CDR3 is 15 residues. The CDR3 here is CASSRGQGGNSPLHF. The CDR3 DNA is TGCGCCAGCAGCCGAGGACAGGGAGGAAATTCACCCCTCCACTTT.

The rearrangement joins TRBV6-6 to TRBJ1-2; 7 positions agree with TRBD1. V dropped 2 bases and J dropped 6; count of bases not matched to a gene: 6. The CDR3 extends over 14 amino acids. The germline gives CDR1 MNHNY, CDR2 SVGAGI (reference sequence). The CDR3 loop is CASSYRLGGNGYTF. As DNA, the CDR3 is TGTGCCAGCAGTTACCGGTTAGGGGGCAATGGCTACACCTTC.

The rearrangement uses TRBV29-1 and TRBJ2-7, with D hard to call. The V end was cut by 0 bases, the J end by 3 bases, with 3 bases between. The CDR3 totals 11 residues. The V gene's germline CDR1 is SQVTM and CDR2 ANQGSEA. The CDR3 DNA sequence: TGCAGCGTTGAAGACAGCTACGAGCAGTACGTC. Translation gives CSVEDSYEQYV.

The V call is TRBV9, the J call TRBJ2-5; TRBD1 aligns across 7 bases. V trimming: 0 bases; J trimming: 2 bases; junction bases outside the gene matches: 1. The CDR3 is 14 amino acids. Per germline, CDR1 SGDLS and CDR2 YYNGEE. In nucleotides, the CDR3 is TGTGCCAGCAGCGTAGAGACAGGGCAAGAGACCCAGTACTTC. Residues: CASSVETGQETQYF.

This chain links TRBV12-5 with TRBJ1-5; D is undetermined. Trimming took off 5 bases at V and 4 bases at J, with 9 bases between the two ends. This CDR3 has 13 amino acids. The germline V gene has CDR1 LGHNT and CDR2 FRNRAP. The CDR3 protein is CASGPPRNQPQHF. DNA of the CDR3: TGTGCTAGTGGTCCCCCTAGGAATCAGCCCCAGCATTTT.